The next 5 T cell receptor beta chains were all read from a single sample in a study of metastatic and nonmetastatic thyroid tumors. TCRdb redid the clone calls on the PCR reads using MiXCR. The repertoire holds approximately 30,000 clones, with 7.4% as singletons. No treatment of any kind had been given to any patient before thyroid surgery. Specimen: blood. The receptor source for this set is a female donor with papillary thyroid cancer or a benign thyroid nodule (not recorded which). Some clones in this sample may be carry-over from other donors' samples.

This clone was found many times. V gene TRBV12-3 or TRBV12-4 combines with J gene TRBJ1-2; 9 nucleotides match TRBD1. The CDR3 spans 13 residues. V trimming: 3 bases; J trimming: 4 bases; junction bases outside the gene matches: 0. Here the CDR3 reads CASSLGQGYGYTF. The CDR3 DNA is TGTGCCAGCAGTTTGGGACAGGGCTATGGCTACACCTTC.

The chain combines TRBV5-4 with TRBJ2-5; perhaps TRBD1 as D (6 bases). Deletions cut 2 bases from V and 3 bases from J, with 11 bases between. The CDR3 is 14 residues long. CDR1 and CDR2 from the germline V gene are SGHNT and YYREEE (reference sequence). The CDR3 DNA reads TGTGCCAGCAGCTTACAGGGAATTGAAGAGACCCAGTACTTC. This sequence encodes CASSLQGIEETQYF.

This clone has ten or more counts. The rearrangement joins TRBV20-1 to TRBJ2-3; 10 bases align to TRBD2. This CDR3 region has 14 residues. Trimming removed 8 bases from V and 6 bases from J; junction bases left unmatched: 11. CDR1 and CDR2 (germline): DFQATT, SNEGSKA (reference sequence). CDR3 sequence (DNA): TGCAGTTCCCCCCTAGCGGGAGTTTCGGATACGCAGTATTTT. This gives the protein CSSPLAGVSDTQYF.

The sample holds a few counts of this clone. This chain joins TRBV27 and TRBJ2-7, with a possible D match to TRBD1 (5 bases). Per the germline V gene, CDR1 is MNHEY and CDR2 is SMNVEV (reference sequence). The CDR3 sequence is 14 residues long. V lost 6 bases to trimming and J lost 5 bases, with 17 bases between them. The CDR3 protein is CASRTSPTENEQYF. The CDR3 nucleotides are TGTGCCAGCAGAACTTCCCCGACAGAAAACGAGCAGTACTTC.

Concerning this clone itself: Since a much larger clone is just one base distant, this may be a read error. The rearrangement links TRBV23-1 to TRBJ2-1; 15 bases fit TRBD2. TRBV23-1 has ORF status, its function being uncertain. This CDR3 is 21 amino acids long. The CDR3 reads CASINSGRTSGGAPSYNDQFF. The CDR3 DNA follows: TGCGCCAGCATCAACTCAGGTAGGACTAGCGGGGGGGCCCCCTCCTACAATGATCAGTTCTTC.